The 17 T cell receptor beta chains reported below all come from one sample, sequenced in a study of cytomegalovirus exposure and HLA in healthy donors. The primer mix had 60 Vbeta and 13 Jbeta primers. Profiled with immunoSEQ multiplex PCR; TCRdb holds only in-frame clones, not every one. The top ten clones hold approximately 15% of a sample with 80,000 to 95,000 clones, approximately 71% of them seen once. The sequenced material came from PBMCs. Receptors were obtained from a woman younger than 35 in good health and CMV-seropositive.

This clone turned up a few times. J is TRBJ2-7 and V is TRBV12-2; TRBD2 reflects the table's D call only, with no check against the DNA. TRBV12-2 is a recognized pseudogene. The CDR3 is made up of 17 amino acids. The CDR3 reads CASRLADPHTSLYEQYF. The DNA of the CDR3 is TGTGCAAGTCGCTTAGCGGATCCACACACTAGCTTATACGAGCAGTACTTC.

This clone was counted a few times. The chain joins TRBV7-2 to TRBJ1-1, with 8 bases fitting TRBD1. CDR1 is SGHTA, CDR2 FQGNSA, per germline. The CDR3 length is 15 residues. Losses at the gene ends were 5 bases for V and 4 bases for J; bases not matched to a gene: 9. CDR3 amino acids: CASSTEGQGLTEAFF. CDR3 bases: TGTGCCAGCAGCACGGAAGGACAGGGACTCACTGAAGCTTTCTTT. Full variable domain (rest looked up from reference TRBV7-2 and TRBJ1-1): GAGVSQSPSNKVTEKGKDVELRCDPISGHTALYWYRQSLGQGLEFLIYFQGNSAPDKSGLPSDRFSAERTGGSVSTLTIQRTQQEDSAVYLCASSTEGQGLTEAFFGQGTRLTVV.

The rearrangement joins TRBV28 to TRBJ2-3; D unresolved. V lost 3 bases and J 1 base, leaving 5 bases between the germline ends. Germline lookup yields CDR1 MDHEN and CDR2 SYDVKM. CDR3 length equals 13 residues. The CDR3 DNA reads TGTGCCAGCAGTTTCCAGGGCACAGATACGCAGTATTTT. Its protein is CASSFQGTDTQYF.

V is TRBV6-1 and J is TRBJ2-7; perhaps TRBD2 as D (6 bases). Germline V gene lookup returns CDR1 MNHNS and CDR2 SASEGT. Trimming took off 0 bases at V and 2 bases at J, with 14 bases between the two ends. CDR3 length: 16 amino acids. The CDR3, as DNA: TGTGCCAGCAGTGAAGCGGGAGGCAAACGAACCTACGAGCAGTACTTC. This encodes CASSEAGGKRTYEQYF.

V is TRBV6-5 and J is TRBJ2-1; 8 nucleotides agree with TRBD1. With V trimmed by 8 bases and J by 7 bases, 13 bases remained unmatched. Germline lookup yields CDR1 MNHEY and CDR2 SVGAGI. The CDR3 loop spans 15 amino acids. Here the CDR3 reads CASHGGTGILNEQFF. The CDR3 DNA reads as TGTGCCAGCCATGGGGGGACAGGTATTCTGAATGAGCAGTTCTTC.

The rearrangement uses TRBV15 and TRBJ1-5, with D hard to call. Per the germline V gene, CDR1 is LNHNV and CDR2 is YYDKDF (reference sequence). This CDR3 has 14 amino acids. The ends were cut back, 5 bases at V and 2 bases at J, with 10 bases in the middle. The CDR3 coding sequence is TGTGCCACCAGCTCCGGGAGAGGCAATCAGCCCCAGCATTTT. This translates into CATSSGRGNQPQHF.

The chain is built from TRBV25-1 and TRBJ1-1; TRBD1 matches at 12 bases. The junction had 8 bases not matched to a gene; V was cut back by 6 bases and J by 6 bases. CDR1 is MGHDK and CDR2 is SYGVNS in the germline V gene. The CDR3 contains 15 residues. CDR3 residues: CASSRDRGPFSEAFF. Written as DNA, the CDR3 is TGTGCCAGCAGCCGGGACAGGGGGCCTTTCTCTGAAGCTTTCTTT.

The J gene is TRBJ1-5, the V gene TRBV28; the D gene is possibly TRBD1 (6 bases). V lost 6 bases to trimming and J lost 4 bases, with 16 bases between them. This CDR3 spans 15 amino acids. Germline V CDR1 and CDR2: MDHEN, SYDVKM. The CDR3 sequence is CASSQQGTINQPQHF. In DNA form, the CDR3 reads TGTGCCAGCAGCCAACAGGGTACCATTAATCAGCCCCAGCATTTT.

The V gene is TRBV18, the J gene TRBJ1-2; D unclear. CDR3 length: 14 residues. V lost 6 bases, J lost 2 bases, and 13 bases lay in between. In germline, CDR1 is KGHSH, CDR2 LQKENI. The CDR3 DNA is TGTGCCAGCTCCCTCCTAGGATCAAACTATGGCTACACCTTC. Amino acids: CASSLLGSNYGYTF.

This clone was observed a handful of times. J is TRBJ2-7 and V is TRBV27; TRBD1 aligns across 8 bases. The CDR3 extends over 14 amino acids. Looked up from germline, CDR1 is MNHEY and CDR2 is SMNVEV (reference sequence). With 6 bases clipped from V and 5 bases from J, the junction kept 9 bases outside the gene matches. The DNA of the CDR3 is TGTGCCAGCAGGCGGACAGGGAATTTCGACGAGCAGTACTTC. Its translation is CASRRTGNFDEQYF.

The chain carries TRBV10-3 and TRBJ1-2; no definite D call. Per germline, CDR1 ENHRY and CDR2 SYGVKD. V shed 6 bases and J shed 6 bases, with 11 bases lying between them. CDR3 length: 12 residues. The CDR3 sequence is CAISVVGDGYTF. The CDR3 DNA reads as TGTGCCATCAGCGTCGTGGGAGATGGCTACACCTTC.

The table lists this clone with a few counts. The chain is built from TRBV7-9 and TRBJ1-2; 7 nucleotides match TRBD1. CDR3 length: 14 residues. Per germline, CDR1 SEHNR and CDR2 FQNEAQ (reference sequence). J gave up 0 bases and V 6 bases, and 4 bases lay outside the gene matches. The CDR3 protein is CASRLGTANYGYTF. In nucleotides, the CDR3 is TGTGCCAGCAGACTCGGGACAGCTAACTATGGCTACACCTTC. The full variable domain, its missing parts supplied by reference TRBV7-9 and TRBJ1-2, is DTGVSQNPRHKITKRGQNVTFRCDPISEHNRLYWYRQTLGQGPEFLTYFQNEAQLEKSRLLSDRFSAERPKGSFSTLEIQRTEQGDSAMYLCASRLGTANYGYTFGSGTRLTVV.

The genes are TRBV7-2 and TRBJ1-3; D call uncertain. Germline V lookup: CDR1 SGHTA, CDR2 FQGNSA. Trimming took 5 bases from V and 2 from J, leaving 13 bases between them. The CDR3 sequence is 15 residues long. The CDR3 here is CASSRSRDPGNTIYF. CDR3 DNA sequence: TGTGCCAGCAGCCGCTCGCGGGATCCTGGAAACACCATATATTTT. Filled out from reference TRBV7-2 and TRBJ1-3, the complete variable domain reads GAGVSQSPSNKVTEKGKDVELRCDPISGHTALYWYRQSLGQGLEFLIYFQGNSAPDKSGLPSDRFSAERTGGSVSTLTIQRTQQEDSAVYLCASSRSRDPGNTIYFGEGSWLTVV.

This sequence joins TRBV7-2 and TRBJ2-5; 8 bases agree with TRBD2. The CDR3 runs to 16 residues. Germline values: CDR1 SGHTA, CDR2 FQGNSA. V shed 2 bases, J shed 4 bases, and the junction held 9 bases outside the gene matches. The CDR3 spells CASSLPAGVGGETQYF. DNA for the CDR3: TGTGCCAGCAGCTTACCAGCGGGAGTAGGAGGAGAGACCCAGTACTTC.

CDR3 protein: CASSYSTGGSYGYTF. CDR3 DNA: TGTGCCAGCAGTTACTCGACAGGGGGTAGCTATGGCTACACCTTC. The chain uses TRBV6-5 and TRBJ1-2, with 9 nucleotides matching TRBD1. The junction had 3 bases not matched to a gene; V was cut back by 0 bases and J by 4 bases. Looked up from germline, CDR1 is MNHEY and CDR2 is SVGAGI. The CDR3 consists of 15 residues.

The rearrangement uses TRBV27 and TRBJ2-3; 9 positions match TRBD1. Germline V gene sequence: CDR1 MNHEY, CDR2 SMNVEV (reference sequence). This CDR3 is 16 amino acids long. V trimming: 5 bases; J trimming: 4 bases; junction bases outside the gene matches: 10. The CDR3 coding sequence is TGTGCCAGCAGTGCCCGACAGGGGGAGGACGCAGATACGCAGTATTTT. It translates to CASSARQGEDADTQYF.

The count of this clone is one. The chain combines TRBV6-6 with TRBJ1-1, with TRBD1 identical over 9 bases. The junction had 7 bases not matched to a gene; V was cut back by 6 bases and J by 5 bases. CDR1 and CDR2 from the germline V gene are MNHNY and SVGAGI (reference sequence). The CDR3 totals 14 residues. The CDR3 coding sequence is TGTGCCAGCAGACCCGGACAGGGGAGGACTGAAGCTTTCTTT. Translated: CASRPGQGRTEAFF.